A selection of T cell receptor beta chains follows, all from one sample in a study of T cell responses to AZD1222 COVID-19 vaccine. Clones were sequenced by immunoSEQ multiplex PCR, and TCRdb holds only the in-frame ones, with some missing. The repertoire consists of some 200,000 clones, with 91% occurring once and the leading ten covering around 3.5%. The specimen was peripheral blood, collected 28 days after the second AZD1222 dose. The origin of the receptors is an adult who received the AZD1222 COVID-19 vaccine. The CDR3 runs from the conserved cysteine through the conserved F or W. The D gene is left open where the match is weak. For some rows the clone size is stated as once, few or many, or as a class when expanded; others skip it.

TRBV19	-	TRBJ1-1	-	TGTGCCAGTAGTCCGGTCCAGGGTCGGGCTTTCTTT	CASSPVQGRAFF
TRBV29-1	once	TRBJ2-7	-	TGCAGCGTTAGGCCCGGAGGGATCTACGAGCAGTACTTC	CSVRPGGIYEQYF
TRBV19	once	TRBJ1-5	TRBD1	TGTGCCAGTAGGAGACAGGGGAATCGTCAGCCCCAGCATTTT	CASRRQGNRQPQHF
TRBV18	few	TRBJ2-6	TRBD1	TGTGCCAGCTCACCAGATACACAGGGGACCGGGGCCAACGTCCTGACTTTC	CASSPDTQGTGANVLTF
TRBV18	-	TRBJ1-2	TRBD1	TGTGCCAGCTCACCAACTGGACAGGACTATGGCTACACCTTC	CASSPTGQDYGYTF
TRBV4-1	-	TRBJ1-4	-	TGCGCCAGCAGCCTGGTCTCGGTACCGATAGAAAAACTGTTTTTT	CASSLVSVPIEKLFF
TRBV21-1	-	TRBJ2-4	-	TGTGCCAGCAGCGCCCGCGACGGTCCGGGGGAAAACATTCAGTACTTC	CASSARDGPGENIQYF
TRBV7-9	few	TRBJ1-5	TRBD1	TGTGCCAGCAGCCCCGGGACAGGGAGTCAGCCCCAGCATTTT	CASSPGTGSQPQHF
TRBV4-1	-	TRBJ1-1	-	TGCGCCAGCAGCCAAGAGGCGAACACTGAAGCTTTCTTT	CASSQEANTEAFF
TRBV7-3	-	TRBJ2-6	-	TGTGCCAGCAGCTTACTAGGGCCCTCTGGGGCCAACGTCCTGACTTTC	CASSLLGPSGANVLTF
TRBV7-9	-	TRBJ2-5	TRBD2	TGTGCCAGCAGCTTAGACCCGACTAGCGGGCGGGGTTCGTTTGGGACCCAGTACTTC	CASSLDPTSGRGSFGTQYF
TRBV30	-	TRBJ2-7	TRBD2	TGTGCCTGGAGTAAGACTAGCGGAGCCTACGAGCAGTACTTC	CAWSKTSGAYEQYF
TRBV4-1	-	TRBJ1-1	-	TGCGCCAGCAGCCAACGAGCCAACAGGGTCTACACTGAAGCTTTCTTT	CASSQRANRVYTEAFF
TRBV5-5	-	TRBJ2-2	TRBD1	TGTGCCAGCAGCTTATACAGGGGGCTGGAGACCGGGGAGCTGTTTTTT	CASSLYRGLETGELFF
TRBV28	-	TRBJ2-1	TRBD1	TGTGCCAGCAGTCTGGGGACAGGGGTGTACAATGAGCAGTTCTTC	CASSLGTGVYNEQFF
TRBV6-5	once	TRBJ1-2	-	TGTGCCAGCAGTTACTTCGGGGAGAACTATGGCTACACCTTC	CASSYFGENYGYTF
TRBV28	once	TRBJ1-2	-	TGTGCCAGCAGGACCACAGGCGAGGGATATGGCTACACCTTC	CASRTTGEGYGYTF
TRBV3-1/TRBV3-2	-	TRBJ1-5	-	TGTGCCAGCAGCCCCCAAGGGGGTATGACGGGGCAGCCCCAGCATTTT	CASSPQGGMTGQPQHF
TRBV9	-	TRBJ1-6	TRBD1	TGTGCCAGCAGCGCCTACAGGGGAGTTGGGAATTCACCCCTCCACTTT	CASSAYRGVGNSPLHF
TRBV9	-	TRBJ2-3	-	TGTGCCAGCAGCGTAGCCGGGTTCCGCACAGATACGCAGTATTTT	CASSVAGFRTDTQYF
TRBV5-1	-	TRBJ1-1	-	TGCGCCAGCAGCTTGCTGTGGCCCACTGAAGCTTTCTTT	CASSLLWPTEAFF
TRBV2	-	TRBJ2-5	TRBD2	TGTGCCAGCAGTGAAGCGCTCGGACTAGCGGGAGAGACCCAGTACTTC	CASSEALGLAGETQYF
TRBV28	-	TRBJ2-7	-	TGTGCCAGCAGTTTAGCGGGTGGCGGTTACGAGCAGTACTTC	CASSLAGGGYEQYF
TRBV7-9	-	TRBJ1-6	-	TGTGCCAGCAGCTTATTCAGGGGCAATAATTCACCCCTCCACTTT	CASSLFRGNNSPLHF